One TCR beta chain is described in this entry. V dropped 10 bases and J dropped 4; count of bases not matched to a gene: 11. Germline V gene lookup returns CDR1 LNHDA and CDR2 SQIVND (reference sequence). CDR3 length equals 15 residues. The data were taken from a study of blood T cell repertoires in COVID-19. Background on the study: The United States, Italy and Spain were the sources of the acute and convalescent COVID-19 samples. Nucleic acid was either cDNA or gDNA, and it came from T cells, B-cell-depleted T cells, or PBMCs.

TCRdb keeps only in-frame clones here, not all; method: immunoSEQ multiplex PCR. This table has approximately 210,000 clones, approximately 94% appearing once. The chain recombines TRBV19 with TRBJ2-2, with TRBD1 identical over 8 bases. The specimen sequenced was peripheral blood. The receptor was isolated from a man aged 25-45 years with COVID-19, enrolled during active disease. CDR3 sequence (DNA): TGTGCCACCAGTGACAGGGGCCGTGCCACCGGGGAGCTGTTTTTT. This translates into CATSDRGRATGELFF.